This T cell receptor (beta chain) came from a study of cytomegalovirus exposure and HLA in healthy donors. The junction had 4 bases not matched to a gene; V was cut back by 6 bases and J by 4 bases. The germline V gene has CDR1 SNHLY and CDR2 FYNNEI. This CDR3 has 14 amino acids. The PCR had 60 Vbeta and 13 Jbeta primers. Repertoires were generated with immunoSEQ multiplex PCR, while TCRdb's copy carries only in-frame clones and drops some. The table lists about 130,000 clones, roughly 80% of them singletons. This sequence joins TRBV2 and TRBJ2-1; 9 positions match TRBD1. This clonotype was sampled from a boy between 5 and 17 years old in good health and CMV-seronegative. The material sequenced was PBMCs. The CDR3 coding sequence is TGTGCCAGCAGCGGACAGGGGAAATACAATGAGCAGTTCTTC. It codes for CASSGQGKYNEQFF.